This T cell receptor (beta chain) was identified during a study of blood T cell repertoires in COVID-19. Between the trimmed V and J ends, which lost 7 bases and 0 bases, there was a span of 7 bases. The CDR3 has 14 amino acids. From germline, CDR1 is LNHDA and CDR2 SQIVND (reference sequence). Clones were read by immunoSEQ multiplex PCR, and TCRdb kept only the in-frame ones, dropping some. This table holds approximately 59,000 clones, about 81% found once. This chain connects TRBV19 to TRBJ2-6; D is unresolved. The specimen was peripheral blood. This TCR came from a man at least 80 years old with acute or convalescent COVID-19. The CDR3 DNA follows: TGTGCCAGTACGCTAAGCTCTGGGGCCAACGTCCTGACTTTC. This sequence encodes CASTLSSGANVLTF.